This entry describes one T cell receptor (beta chain). Its antigen is currently unknown. The method was immunoSEQ multiplex PCR; TCRdb's version includes in-frame clones alone and lacks a portion of them. The sample has roughly 2.5 million clones, approximately 94% seen once; the top ten hold around 0.15%. Germline CDR1 and CDR2: SGHDT and YYEEEE. Trimming shortened V by 4 bases and J by 2 bases, and 12 bases separated the two germline ends. The CDR3 loop spans 14 amino acids. This sample is drawn from a study of shared clonotypes between healthy human individuals. The authors divided CD4+ cells into CD45RA+ naive and CD45RA-negative memory subsets. The study, taken as a whole, reports: Genetic and exposure-history diversity was limited by the few donors. Estimated richness values were generally larger in naive subsets than in memory subsets. Naive CD4 clonotypes were shared across several donors at roughly 5.5%.

The chain uses TRBV5-6 and TRBJ1-1; D gene ambiguous. Sequenced material: naive CD4+ T cells sorted from blood. The subset here: CD45RA+ positively selected. The TCR originated in a man younger than 35 in good health. The CDR3 spells CASSPMGTNTEAFF. The CDR3 DNA reads TGTGCCAGCAGCCCCATGGGTACTAACACTGAAGCTTTCTTT.